This T cell receptor (beta chain) is drawn from a study of T cell responses to AZD1222 COVID-19 vaccine (dated by TCRdb to the early 2020s). As for the study more broadly: AZD1222 recipients whose second dose came at about 4 weeks and those whose second dose came at about 12 weeks were combined into one group, since spike-specific TCR depth and breadth did not differ between the two schedules. TCR sequencing was performed for roughly 240 trial participants, of whom some 200 were given two doses of AZD1222 and approximately 26 were given two doses of MenACWY control vaccine. Trial participants were enrolled by age into 18-55, 56-69 and 70-plus year subgroups, with roughly 160, 29 and 62 TCR-sequenced participants respectively. Results and caveats for the whole study, not just this receptor: Because no samples from the day 14 peak response were available, repertoires could be characterized only after the peak T cell response. Participants were mostly white British and included more females than males, and it was suggested by the authors that clonal diversity may have been underestimated. The whole spike protein was spanned by vaccine-associated CD4 TCRs, and dominant responses were seen in regions 160-218 and 743-854. After two AZD1222 doses, both the breadth and the depth of spike-specific TCRs were significantly higher than at day 0 and than in MenACWY recipients. Epitopes outside the regions mutated in the B.1.351 and B.1.1.7 variants were reportedly recognized by nearly half of the unique spike-specific TCRs. Conclusions about previously exposed vaccinees are limited, since just a handful of AZD1222 recipients were seropositive for SARS-CoV-2 at baseline. The 56-69-year group was small, and its depth increase did not reach significance, likely because of low power.

In regard to this clone: There is no known antigen for this receptor. The junction departs from the called germline gene at one end, perhaps through a read error.

The CDR3 regions of human TCRbeta chains were subjected to immunosequencing. As for how the authors treated the data: Repertoire TCRs were checked for matches against a reference library of SARS-CoV-2-specific TCRs that had been generated using the MIRA antigen-specificity platform. Breadth was defined as the fraction of unique TCRs that were SARS-CoV-2-associated. Depth was defined as the fraction of total T cells that were SARS-CoV-2-associated. Each spike-specific TCR was assigned to its reactive spike region and to a CD4 or CD8 class using the MIRA data. Log10-transformed breadth and depth values were compared by one-way ANOVA with Sidak's multiple comparisons tests. TCRdb obtained this table from immuneACCESS and retained in-frame rearrangements with V and J assigned. These tables miss some clones; where compared with another copy, unresolved V genes account for less than half of the shortfall, and the remainder is unexplained. V, J and clone size are taken as reported in that table, and D and trimming were inferred from the DNA itself. Within this sample are approximately 70,000 clones, with around 86% of them counted one time only. Of the sample, under 3% falls within the top ten clones.

The time point label, as the study defines it: baseline before first vaccination. Vaccinee samples were obtained from the UK trials COV001 and COV002, which included a single-blind randomized controlled phase 2/3 trial of AZD1222 (ChAdOx1 nCoV-19) in healthy adults. For TCRbeta chain sequencing, PBMC samples were collected from trial participants at day 0 and at day 28 after the second dose. Including cysteine and phenylalanine, the CDR3 has 10 amino acids. Only the CDR3 DNA stays, 30 bases, in frame from base 1. From the germline V gene, CDR1 is SGHNT and CDR2 is YENEEA. The rearranged chain carries TRBV11-3 and TRBJ2-7; the D gene identity is not certain. The receptor was isolated from an adult in good health. The sample in question was peripheral blood, obtained on day 0 of AZD1222 vaccination. At the DNA level, the sequence is TGTGCCAGCAGCTTAGGCAGGAGACCCTTC. Protein translation: CASSLGRRPF.